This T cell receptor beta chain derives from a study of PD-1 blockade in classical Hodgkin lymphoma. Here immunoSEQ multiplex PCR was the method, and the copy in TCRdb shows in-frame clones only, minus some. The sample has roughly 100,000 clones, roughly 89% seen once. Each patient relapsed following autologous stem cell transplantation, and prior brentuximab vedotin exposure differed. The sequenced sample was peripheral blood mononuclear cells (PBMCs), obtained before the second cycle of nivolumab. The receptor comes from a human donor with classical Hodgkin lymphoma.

In DNA, the CDR3 is TGTGCAATCTCAGGGGGCGCTTCCCAGTCCACAGATACGCAGTATTTT. Translating it yields CAISGGASQSTDTQYF. This chain uses TRBV28 with TRBJ2-3, with 8 bases that match TRBD1. In germline, CDR1 is MDHEN, CDR2 SYDVKM. The length of the CDR3 is 16 residues.